This is a list of T cell receptor beta chains from one sample in a study of T cells in Graves' hyperthyroidism and ophthalmopathy. TCRdb independently ran MiXCR on the multiplex PCR reads; one entry per CDR3 protein. The sample holds about 760,000 distinct CDR3 sequences, approximately 40% seen once. The material sequenced was blood. Receptors originate from a woman aged 40 to 50 with Graves' hyperthyroidism. CDR3s include the opening cysteine and the closing phenylalanine or tryptophan. Each record gives: J gene, CDR3 length, V gene, clone size, D gene, CDR3 protein, CDR3 DNA. The D gene is left open where the match is weak. Only part of the rows carry a size: once, few, many, or a class if the clone is expanded.

j_gene: TRBJ1-2
len: 18
v_gene: TRBV9
abundance: once
d_gene: TRBD1
CDR3aa: CASSHLSVEDRRYYGYTF
CDR3nt: TGTGCCAGCAGCCATCTATCCGTCGAGGACAGGCGGTACTATGGCTACACCTTC

j_gene: TRBJ2-7
len: 15
v_gene: TRBV19
abundance: NA
d_gene: NA
CDR3aa: CASSGADGEFYEQYF
CDR3nt: TGTGCCAGTAGTGGGGCAGACGGCGAATTCTACGAGCAGTACTTC

j_gene: TRBJ1-4
len: 14
v_gene: TRBV6-5
abundance: NA
d_gene: NA
CDR3aa: CASSEGAGFEKLFF
CDR3nt: TGTGCCAGCAGTGAAGGGGCAGGCTTCGAAAAACTGTTTTTT

j_gene: TRBJ1-5
len: 12
v_gene: TRBV5-8
abundance: many
d_gene: NA
CDR3aa: CASSWTNQPQHF
CDR3nt: TGTGCCAGCAGCTGGACCAATCAGCCCCAGCATTTT

j_gene: TRBJ1-2
len: 14
v_gene: TRBV12-3/TRBV12-4
abundance: NA
d_gene: NA
CDR3aa: CASRGGRANYGYTF
CDR3nt: TGTGCCAGCAGAGGGGGGAGGGCAAACTATGGCTACACCTTC

j_gene: TRBJ2-5
len: 13
v_gene: TRBV5-1
abundance: few
d_gene: NA
CDR3aa: CASSLAEGLPQYF
CDR3nt: TGCGCCAGCAGCTTGGCCGAGGGGTTACCCCAGTACTTC

j_gene: TRBJ1-2
len: 15
v_gene: TRBV19
abundance: NA
d_gene: TRBD1
CDR3aa: CASSTWTGDNYGYTF
CDR3nt: TGTGCCAGTAGTACCTGGACAGGGGATAACTATGGCTACACCTTC

j_gene: TRBJ1-2
len: 14
v_gene: TRBV5-5
abundance: many
d_gene: TRBD1
CDR3aa: CASSPGTGFAGYTF
CDR3nt: TGTGCCAGCAGCCCCGGGACAGGGTTTGCTGGCTACACCTTC

j_gene: TRBJ2-3
len: 17
v_gene: TRBV29-1
abundance: NA
d_gene: TRBD2
CDR3aa: CSVDGLAGGISTDTQYF
CDR3nt: TGCAGCGTTGATGGACTAGCGGGGGGGATTAGCACAGATACGCAGTATTTT

j_gene: TRBJ2-7
len: 12
v_gene: TRBV7-9
abundance: NA
d_gene: NA
CDR3aa: CASSSQDNEQYF
CDR3nt: TGTGCCAGCAGCTCCCAGGACAATGAGCAGTACTTC

j_gene: TRBJ2-6
len: 17
v_gene: TRBV28
abundance: NA
d_gene: TRBD2
CDR3aa: CASSLGGGVAGANVLTF
CDR3nt: TGTGCCAGCAGTTTAGGTGGGGGGGTCGCTGGGGCCAACGTCCTGACTTTC

j_gene: TRBJ1-5
len: 12
v_gene: TRBV29-1
abundance: many
d_gene: NA
CDR3aa: CSGQAGNQPQHF
CDR3nt: TGCAGCGGGCAGGCTGGCAATCAGCCCCAGCATTTT

j_gene: TRBJ1-6
len: 15
v_gene: TRBV9
abundance: many
d_gene: NA
CDR3aa: CASRKESSYNSPLHF
CDR3nt: TGTGCCAGCAGGAAGGAGAGCTCCTATAATTCACCCCTCCACTTT

j_gene: TRBJ1-2
len: 13
v_gene: TRBV4-1
abundance: many
d_gene: NA
CDR3aa: CASSQVGDDGYTF
CDR3nt: TGCGCCAGCAGCCAAGTAGGGGATGACGGCTACACCTTC

j_gene: TRBJ2-7
len: 14
v_gene: TRBV11-2
abundance: few
d_gene: TRBD1
CDR3aa: CASRSGQGTYEQYF
CDR3nt: TGTGCCAGCAGGTCGGGACAGGGGACCTACGAGCAGTACTTC

j_gene: TRBJ2-2
len: 16
v_gene: TRBV7-9
abundance: few
d_gene: NA
CDR3aa: CASDPGGSGYTGELFF
CDR3nt: TGTGCCAGCGACCCCGGGGGTAGCGGTTACACCGGGGAGCTGTTTTTT

j_gene: TRBJ1-5
len: 15
v_gene: TRBV10-3
abundance: many
d_gene: TRBD1
CDR3aa: CAISAGQVSNQPQHF
CDR3nt: TGTGCCATCAGTGCCGGACAGGTTAGCAATCAGCCCCAGCATTTT

j_gene: TRBJ1-2
len: 12
v_gene: TRBV20-1
abundance: few
d_gene: TRBD1
CDR3aa: CSADRGTGGYTF
CDR3nt: TGCAGTGCTGACAGGGGAACTGGCGGCTACACCTTC

j_gene: TRBJ1-5
len: 18
v_gene: TRBV20-1
abundance: NA
d_gene: NA
CDR3aa: CSARTNGLLGYSNQPQHF
CDR3nt: TGCAGTGCTAGAACCAATGGACTCCTGGGGTATAGCAATCAGCCCCAGCATTTT

j_gene: TRBJ1-5
len: 16
v_gene: TRBV13
abundance: many
d_gene: NA
CDR3aa: CASSWSGNWGNQPQHF
CDR3nt: TGTGCCAGCAGTTGGAGCGGGAATTGGGGCAATCAGCCCCAGCATTTT

j_gene: TRBJ1-4
len: 15
v_gene: TRBV7-2
abundance: NA
d_gene: NA
CDR3aa: CASSLDSGLDEKLFF
CDR3nt: TGTGCCAGCAGCTTGGACAGCGGTCTGGATGAAAAACTGTTTTTT

j_gene: TRBJ1-3
len: 15
v_gene: TRBV7-6
abundance: many
d_gene: NA
CDR3aa: CASSLEALSGNTIYF
CDR3nt: TGTGCCAGCAGCTTAGAAGCCCTCTCTGGAAACACCATATATTTT

j_gene: TRBJ1-6
len: 15
v_gene: TRBV20-1
abundance: many
d_gene: TRBD1
CDR3aa: CSANRAQGANSPLHF
CDR3nt: TGCAGTGCCAATCGGGCCCAGGGGGCGAATTCACCCCTCCACTTT

j_gene: TRBJ2-5
len: 14
v_gene: TRBV5-6
abundance: many
d_gene: NA
CDR3aa: CASSTTAGQETQYF
CDR3nt: TGTGCCAGCAGTACAACAGCGGGCCAAGAGACCCAGTACTTC

j_gene: TRBJ2-7
len: 12
v_gene: TRBV5-6
abundance: many
d_gene: NA
CDR3aa: CASSALEGEQYF
CDR3nt: TGTGCCAGCAGCGCCCTCGAGGGCGAGCAGTACTTC

j_gene: TRBJ2-7
len: 14
v_gene: TRBV10-3
abundance: NA
d_gene: NA
CDR3aa: CAISGRLDGYEQYF
CDR3nt: TGTGCCATCAGTGGGCGATTGGACGGGTACGAGCAGTACTTC

j_gene: TRBJ2-7
len: 13
v_gene: TRBV10-3
abundance: few
d_gene: TRBD1
CDR3aa: CAISEQGASEQYF
CDR3nt: TGTGCCATCAGTGAGCAGGGGGCGTCCGAGCAGTACTTC